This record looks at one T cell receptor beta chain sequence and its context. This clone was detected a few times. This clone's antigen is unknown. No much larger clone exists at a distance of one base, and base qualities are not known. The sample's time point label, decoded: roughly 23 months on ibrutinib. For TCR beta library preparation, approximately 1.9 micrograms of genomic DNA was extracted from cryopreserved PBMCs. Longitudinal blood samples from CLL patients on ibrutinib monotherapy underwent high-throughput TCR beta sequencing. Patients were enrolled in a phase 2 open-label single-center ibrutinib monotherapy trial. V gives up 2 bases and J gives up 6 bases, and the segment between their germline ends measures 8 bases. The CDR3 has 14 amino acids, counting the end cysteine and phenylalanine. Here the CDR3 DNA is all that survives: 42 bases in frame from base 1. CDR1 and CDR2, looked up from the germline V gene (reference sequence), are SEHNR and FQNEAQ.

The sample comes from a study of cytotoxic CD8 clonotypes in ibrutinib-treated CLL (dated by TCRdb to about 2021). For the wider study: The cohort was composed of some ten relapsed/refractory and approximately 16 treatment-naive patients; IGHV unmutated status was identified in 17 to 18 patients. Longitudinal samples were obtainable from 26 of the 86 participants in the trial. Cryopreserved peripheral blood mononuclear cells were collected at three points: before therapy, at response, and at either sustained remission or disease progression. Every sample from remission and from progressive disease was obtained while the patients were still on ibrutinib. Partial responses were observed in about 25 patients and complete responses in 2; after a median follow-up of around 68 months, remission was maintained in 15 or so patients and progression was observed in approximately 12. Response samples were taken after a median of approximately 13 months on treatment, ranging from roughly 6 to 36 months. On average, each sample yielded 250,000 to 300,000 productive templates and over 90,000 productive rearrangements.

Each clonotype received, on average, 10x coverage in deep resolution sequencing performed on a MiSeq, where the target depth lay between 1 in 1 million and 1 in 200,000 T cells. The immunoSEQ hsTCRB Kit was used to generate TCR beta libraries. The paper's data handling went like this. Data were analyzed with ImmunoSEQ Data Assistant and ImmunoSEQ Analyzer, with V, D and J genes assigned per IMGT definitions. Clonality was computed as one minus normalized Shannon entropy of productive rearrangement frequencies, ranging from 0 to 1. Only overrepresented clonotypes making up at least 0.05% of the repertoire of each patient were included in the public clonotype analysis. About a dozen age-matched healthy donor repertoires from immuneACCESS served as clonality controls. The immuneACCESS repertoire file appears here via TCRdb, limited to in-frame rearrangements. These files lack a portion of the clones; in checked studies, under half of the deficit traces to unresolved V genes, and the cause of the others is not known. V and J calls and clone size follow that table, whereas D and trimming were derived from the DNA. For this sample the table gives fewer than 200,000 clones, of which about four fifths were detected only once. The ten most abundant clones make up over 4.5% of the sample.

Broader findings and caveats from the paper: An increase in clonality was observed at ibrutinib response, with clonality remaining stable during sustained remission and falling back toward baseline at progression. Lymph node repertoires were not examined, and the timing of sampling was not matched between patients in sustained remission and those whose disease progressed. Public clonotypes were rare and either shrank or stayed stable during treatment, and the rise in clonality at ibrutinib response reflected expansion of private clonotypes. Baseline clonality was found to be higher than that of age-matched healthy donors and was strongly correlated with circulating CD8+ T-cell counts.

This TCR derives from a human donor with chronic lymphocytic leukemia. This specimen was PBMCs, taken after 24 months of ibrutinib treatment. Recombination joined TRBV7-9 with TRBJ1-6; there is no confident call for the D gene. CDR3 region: CASSLRGSNSPLHF. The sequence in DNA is TGTGCCAGCAGCTTACGAGGTAGTAATTCACCCCTCCACTTT. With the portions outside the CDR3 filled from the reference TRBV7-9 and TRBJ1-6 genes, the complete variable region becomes DTGVSQNPRHKITKRGQNVTFRCDPISEHNRLYWYRQTLGQGPEFLTYFQNEAQLEKSRLLSDRFSAERPKGSFSTLEIQRTEQGDSAMYLCASSLRGSNSPLHFGNGTRLTVT.